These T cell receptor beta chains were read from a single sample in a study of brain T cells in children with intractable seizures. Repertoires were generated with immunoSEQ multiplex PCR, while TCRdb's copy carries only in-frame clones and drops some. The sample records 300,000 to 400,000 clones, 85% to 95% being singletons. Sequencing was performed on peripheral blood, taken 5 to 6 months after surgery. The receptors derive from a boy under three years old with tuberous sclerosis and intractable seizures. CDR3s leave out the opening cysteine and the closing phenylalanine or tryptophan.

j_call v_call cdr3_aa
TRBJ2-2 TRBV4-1 ASSLFVGQGTGELF
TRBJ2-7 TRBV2 ASSLGRTYEQY
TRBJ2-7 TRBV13 ASSSSSLGPGGAYEQY
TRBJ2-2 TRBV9 ASSVEGYTGELF
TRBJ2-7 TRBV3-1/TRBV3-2 ASSPPTGYEQY
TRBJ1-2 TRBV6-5 ASVPRSGNGYT
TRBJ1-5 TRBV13 ASSLAGHNQPQH
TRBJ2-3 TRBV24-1 ATSDPGLSFADTQY
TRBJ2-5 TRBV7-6 ASSLAGTGGGETQY
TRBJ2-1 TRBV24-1 ATSDFPLTSGRANEQF
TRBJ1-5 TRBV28 ASSPGPRRSNQPQH
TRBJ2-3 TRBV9 ASSVRQADLRGDTQY
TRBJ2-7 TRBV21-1 ATPNTGPFSYEQY
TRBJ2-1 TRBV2 ASSELLTSSYNEQF
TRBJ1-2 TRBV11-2 ASSLGPGQDNYGYT
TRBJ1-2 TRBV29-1 SARLKQGSDYGYT
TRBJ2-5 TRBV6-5 ASSYSSAGAQETQY
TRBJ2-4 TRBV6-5 ASSNTGQGRDIQY
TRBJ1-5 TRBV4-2 ASSQERGGDSNQPQH
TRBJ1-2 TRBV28 ASSLSRSNSYT
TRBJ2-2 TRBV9 ASSPPSPDTGELF
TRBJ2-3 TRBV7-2 ASSGALFGTDTQY
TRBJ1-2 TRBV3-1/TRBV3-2 ASSQERGRGYGYT